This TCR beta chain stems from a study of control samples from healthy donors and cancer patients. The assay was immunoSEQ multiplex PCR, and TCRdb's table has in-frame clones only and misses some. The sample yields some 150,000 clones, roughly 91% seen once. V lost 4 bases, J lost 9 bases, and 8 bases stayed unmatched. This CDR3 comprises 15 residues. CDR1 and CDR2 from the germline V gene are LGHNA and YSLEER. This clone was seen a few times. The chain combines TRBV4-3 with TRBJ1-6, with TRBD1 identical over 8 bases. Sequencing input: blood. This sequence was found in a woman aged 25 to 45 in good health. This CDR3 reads CASSLDRGLASPLHF. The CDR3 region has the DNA TGCGCCAGCAGCCTAGACAGGGGCTTAGCTTCACCCCTCCACTTT.